This T cell receptor beta chain was found in a study of tumor and adjacent non-tumor tissue in lung cancer. Study findings and constraints: TCR diversity was significantly greater in tumor than normal lung tissue. Shorter survival was associated with higher TCR diversity in tumors.

Germline loops: CDR1 MNHEY, CDR2 SVGAGI. The CDR3 extends over 13 amino acids. The V gene end was trimmed by 6 bases and the J gene end by 4 bases; junction bases not matched to a gene: 5. No cell sorting was done before RNA was extracted from the tissue. TCRbeta libraries were built with three rounds of nested PCR, modified from ARM-PCR. TCRdb used MiXCR to reprocess the multiplex PCR reads, holding one entry per CDR3 protein. The sample lists just over 200,000 distinct CDR3 sequences, about two thirds occurring once. A remark on this clonotype: Its antigen remains unknown.

The sample comprised lung tumor tissue. The chain combines TRBV6-5 with TRBJ2-5; 7 nucleotides agree with TRBD1. The sequence was collected from a man aged 60 to 69 with non-small cell lung cancer. The CDR3 region is CASRRGRLETQYF. CDR3 bases: TGTGCCAGCAGAAGGGGGCGACTAGAGACCCAGTACTTC.